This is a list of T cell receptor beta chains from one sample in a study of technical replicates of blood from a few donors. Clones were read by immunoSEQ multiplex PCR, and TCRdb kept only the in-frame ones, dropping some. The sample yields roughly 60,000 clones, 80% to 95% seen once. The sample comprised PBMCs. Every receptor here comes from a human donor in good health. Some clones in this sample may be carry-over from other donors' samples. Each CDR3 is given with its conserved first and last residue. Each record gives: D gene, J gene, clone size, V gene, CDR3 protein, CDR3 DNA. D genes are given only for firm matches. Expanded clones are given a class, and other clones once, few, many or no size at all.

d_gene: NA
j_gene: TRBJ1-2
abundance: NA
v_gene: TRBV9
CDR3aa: CASSVGQYGGYTF
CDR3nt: TGTGCCAGCAGCGTAGGACAGTACGGAGGCTACACCTTC

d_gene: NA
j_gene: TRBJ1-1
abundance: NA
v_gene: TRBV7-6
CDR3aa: CASSPNAGTSAFF
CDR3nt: TGTGCCAGCAGCCCGAATGCCGGGACTTCGGCTTTCTTT

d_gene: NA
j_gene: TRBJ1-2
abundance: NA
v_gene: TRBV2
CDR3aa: CASSVGQNYGYTF
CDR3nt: TGTGCCAGCAGTGTGGGGCAGAACTATGGCTACACCTTC

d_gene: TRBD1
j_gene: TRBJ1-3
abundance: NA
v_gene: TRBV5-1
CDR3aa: CASSPGQGALYF
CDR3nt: TGCGCCAGCAGCCCGGGACAGGGAGCCCTATATTTT

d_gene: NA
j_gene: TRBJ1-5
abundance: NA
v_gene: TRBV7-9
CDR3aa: CASSLDGNQPQHF
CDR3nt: TGTGCCAGCAGCTTAGACGGTAATCAGCCCCAGCATTTT

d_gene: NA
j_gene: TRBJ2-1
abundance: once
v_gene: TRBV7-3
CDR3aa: CASSLVADSWNEQFF
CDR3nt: TGTGCCAGCAGCTTAGTAGCGGACTCATGGAATGAGCAGTTCTTC

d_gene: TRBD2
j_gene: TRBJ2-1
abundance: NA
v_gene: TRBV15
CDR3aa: CATSRDLWAGEGNEQFF
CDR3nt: TGTGCCACCAGCAGAGATCTCTGGGCGGGAGAGGGGAATGAGCAGTTCTTC

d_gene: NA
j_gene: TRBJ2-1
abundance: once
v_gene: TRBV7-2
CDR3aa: CASSFGGSRGDEQFF
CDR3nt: TGTGCCAGCAGCTTCGGAGGCTCCAGGGGGGATGAGCAGTTCTTC

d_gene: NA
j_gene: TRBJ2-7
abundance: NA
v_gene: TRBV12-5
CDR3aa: CASGLVTGIPAYEQYF
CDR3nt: TGTGCTAGTGGTTTAGTAACCGGGATTCCTGCTTACGAGCAGTACTTC

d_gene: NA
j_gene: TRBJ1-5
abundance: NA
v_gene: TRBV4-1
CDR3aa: CASSHVDNNQPQHF
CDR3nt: TGCGCCAGCAGCCACGTGGACAACAATCAGCCCCAGCATTTT

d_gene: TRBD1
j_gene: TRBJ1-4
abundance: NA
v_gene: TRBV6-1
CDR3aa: CASSGFRGATNEKLFF
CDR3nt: TGTGCCAGCAGTGGTTTCAGGGGGGCAACTAATGAAAAACTGTTTTTT

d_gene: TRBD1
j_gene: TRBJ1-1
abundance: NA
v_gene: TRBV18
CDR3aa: CASSPQGGNLNTEAFF
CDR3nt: TGTGCCAGCTCACCACAAGGGGGCAATTTGAACACTGAAGCTTTCTTT

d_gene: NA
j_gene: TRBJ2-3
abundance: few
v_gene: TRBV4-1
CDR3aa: CASSKLGGGSDTQYF
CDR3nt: TGCGCCAGCAGCAAGTTAGGAGGGGGCTCAGATACGCAGTATTTT

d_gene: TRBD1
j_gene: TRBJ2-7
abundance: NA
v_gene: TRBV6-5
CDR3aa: CASSYGTGPYEQYF
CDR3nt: TGTGCCAGCAGTTACGGGACAGGCCCCTACGAGCAGTACTTC

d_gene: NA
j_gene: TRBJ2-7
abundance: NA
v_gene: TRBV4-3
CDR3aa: CASSQDAGQLVSYEQYF
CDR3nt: TGCGCCAGCAGCCAAGACGCGGGCCAACTCGTGTCCTACGAGCAGTACTTC

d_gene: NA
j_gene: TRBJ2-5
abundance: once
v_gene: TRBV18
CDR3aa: CASSPVQLETQYF
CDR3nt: TGTGCCAGCTCACCAGTGCAGTTAGAGACCCAGTACTTC

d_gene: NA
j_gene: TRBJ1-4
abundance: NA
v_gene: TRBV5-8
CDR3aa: CASSFGVATHNEKLFF
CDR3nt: TGTGCCAGCAGCTTTGGAGTGGCGACCCACAATGAAAAACTGTTTTTT

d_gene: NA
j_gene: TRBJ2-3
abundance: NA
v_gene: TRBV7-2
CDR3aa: CASSPRTDTQYF
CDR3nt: TGTGCCAGCAGCCCCAGGACAGATACGCAGTATTTT

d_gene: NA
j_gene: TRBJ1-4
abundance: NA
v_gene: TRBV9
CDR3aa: CASSVGPVNEKLFF
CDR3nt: TGTGCCAGCAGCGTAGGGCCTGTTAATGAAAAACTGTTTTTT

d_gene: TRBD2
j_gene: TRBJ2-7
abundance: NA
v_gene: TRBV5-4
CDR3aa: CASSDPRTSSPYEQYF
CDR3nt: TGTGCCAGCAGCGATCCGCGGACTAGCAGTCCCTACGAGCAGTACTTC

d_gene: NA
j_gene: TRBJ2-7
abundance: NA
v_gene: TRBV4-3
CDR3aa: CASSQDETAEQYF
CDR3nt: TGCGCCAGCAGCCAAGATGAGACAGCCGAGCAGTACTTC

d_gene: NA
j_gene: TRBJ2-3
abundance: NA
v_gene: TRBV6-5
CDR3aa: CASRSGGTDTQYF
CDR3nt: TGTGCCAGCCGGTCGGGGGGCACAGATACGCAGTATTTT

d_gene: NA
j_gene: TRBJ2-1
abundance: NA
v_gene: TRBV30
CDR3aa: CAWREGLRGGQEQFF
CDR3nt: TGTGCCTGGAGGGAGGGATTAAGAGGAGGTCAGGAGCAGTTCTTC

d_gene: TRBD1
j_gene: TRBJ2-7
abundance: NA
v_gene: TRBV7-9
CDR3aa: CASSFDVLGTGTFDEQYF
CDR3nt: TGTGCCAGCAGTTTCGACGTCCTAGGGACAGGGACTTTCGACGAGCAGTACTTC

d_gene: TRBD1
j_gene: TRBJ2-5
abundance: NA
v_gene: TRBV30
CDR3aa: CARGQGRETQYF
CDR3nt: TGTGCCCGGGGACAGGGTAGAGAGACCCAGTACTTC

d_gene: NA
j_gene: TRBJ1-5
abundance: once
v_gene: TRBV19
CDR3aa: CAAGFNQPQHF
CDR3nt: TGTGCCGCGGGGTTTAATCAGCCCCAGCATTTT

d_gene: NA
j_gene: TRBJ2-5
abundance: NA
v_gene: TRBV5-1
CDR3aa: CASSLLPGVQETQYF
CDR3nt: TGCGCCAGCAGCTTATTACCGGGGGTCCAAGAGACCCAGTACTTC

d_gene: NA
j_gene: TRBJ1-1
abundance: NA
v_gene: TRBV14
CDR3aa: CASSRFQAEAFF
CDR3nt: TGTGCCAGCAGCAGGTTTCAGGCGGAAGCTTTCTTT